Listed below are T cell receptor beta chains from one sample, sequenced in a study of cytomegalovirus exposure and HLA in healthy donors. TCRdb keeps only in-frame clones here, not all; method: immunoSEQ multiplex PCR. The sample includes approximately 200,000 clones, 78% of them seen just once. The specimen was PBMCs. The receptors shown here come from a woman aged 25 to 45 in good health and CMV-seropositive. Each CDR3 is given with its conserved first and last residue. The D gene is left open where the match is weak. The listing skips clone size in some rows; elsewhere it reads once, few, many or a size class.

clone size	J gene	V gene	D gene	CDR3 DNA	CDR3 protein
-	TRBJ2-1	TRBV7-9	-	TGTGCCAGCAGCCGAGAGGTGGCGGGAACAGCGTACAATGAGCAGTTCTTC	CASSREVAGTAYNEQFF
-	TRBJ1-5	TRBV7-6	-	TGTGCCAGCACGGCCGGAGTTGGTCAGCCCCAGCATTTT	CASTAGVGQPQHF
-	TRBJ2-5	TRBV5-1	-	TGCGCCAGCAGCTTGGAGGGGAATTCGGAGACCCAGTACTTC	CASSLEGNSETQYF
-	TRBJ2-7	TRBV6-1	-	TGTGCCAGCAGTGGAGACTCCACCATCAGCTCCTACGAGCAGTACTTC	CASSGDSTISSYEQYF
-	TRBJ2-1	TRBV2	-	TGTGCCAGCAGCGGGAGCACTCGGGGTGAGCAGTTCTTC	CASSGSTRGEQFF
-	TRBJ2-3	TRBV7-3	-	TGTGCCAGCAGCGGAACGGGACACAGCACAGATACGCAGTATTTT	CASSGTGHSTDTQYF
-	TRBJ2-3	TRBV7-9	TRBD2	TGTGCCAGCAGCTGGACTAGCGGGGGGGAAACAGATACGCAGTATTTT	CASSWTSGGETDTQYF
-	TRBJ1-2	TRBV19	-	TGTGCCAGTAGTATAGACGCTGGGCTTCGGACTGGTGGCTACACCTTC	CASSIDAGLRTGGYTF
-	TRBJ2-3	TRBV7-2	TRBD2	TGTGCCAGCAGCTCCCTTGGACTAGCGGGAGCACGGGCAGATACGCAGTATTTT	CASSSLGLAGARADTQYF
once	TRBJ2-7	TRBV27	TRBD1	TGTGCCAGCAGTTGGGACAGGGGATACGAGCAGTACTTC	CASSWDRGYEQYF
-	TRBJ2-7	TRBV11-3	-	TGTGCCAGCAGCCCCAGGGGATCCACCCGGCAGTACTTC	CASSPRGSTRQYF
-	TRBJ2-7	TRBV27	-	TGTGCCAGCAGTTTAGATTCAGTCTACGAGCAGTACTTC	CASSLDSVYEQYF
few	TRBJ1-4	TRBV6-5	-	TGTGCCAGCAGTTATTCACCGAGTAATGAAAAACTGTTTTTT	CASSYSPSNEKLFF
few	TRBJ1-4	TRBV11-2	TRBD1	TGTGCCAGCAGCTTAGAAGGGGGCGTTTATGAAAAACTGTTTTTT	CASSLEGGVYEKLFF
few	TRBJ2-7	TRBV19	-	TGTGCCAGTAGTAACCAGGGGTTCACGTCCTACGAGCAGTACTTC	CASSNQGFTSYEQYF
few	TRBJ2-1	TRBV6-1	-	TGTGCCAGCAGGGTCCTGGATGTGCGGAACAATGAGCAGTTCTTC	CASRVLDVRNNEQFF
-	TRBJ2-1	TRBV9	-	TGTGCCAGCAGCGGAGGGCCCTTGGCTATTGGGAATGAGCAGTTCTTC	CASSGGPLAIGNEQFF
-	TRBJ1-1	TRBV7-2	-	TGTGCCAGCAGTGGGGGGGGCACTGAAGCTTTCTTT	CASSGGGTEAFF
-	TRBJ2-1	TRBV5-6	-	TGTGCCAGCAGCTTGGCCCGGTCGGGATCGTACAATGAGCAGTTCTTC	CASSLARSGSYNEQFF
-	TRBJ1-1	TRBV11-2	-	TGTGCCAGCAGCTTAGTACCCCAACTTGAAGCTTTCTTT	CASSLVPQLEAFF
-	TRBJ2-7	TRBV6-5	-	TGTGCCAGCAGCTACAATAGCGTACAGTACTTC	CASSYNSVQYF
-	TRBJ2-1	TRBV29-1	-	TGCAGCGTTGTCGGGAACTCCTACAATGAGCAGTTCTTC	CSVVGNSYNEQFF
-	TRBJ2-1	TRBV5-4	-	TGTGCCAGCAGCTTGGAAGAGCGAGTGGGCTCCTACAATGAGCAGTTCTTC	CASSLEERVGSYNEQFF
few	TRBJ1-4	TRBV10-3	-	TGTGCCATCAGTGAGTCGATGGGGACTGCAACTAATGAAAAACTGTTTTTT	CAISESMGTATNEKLFF
once	TRBJ2-3	TRBV7-3	TRBD2	TGTGCCAGCAGCCCAAGGGGGACTAGTTTGTGGGATACGCAGTATTTT	CASSPRGTSLWDTQYF
few	TRBJ2-7	TRBV11-2	-	TGTGCCAGCAGCCTCCTTCCCGGTATGGCCTACGAGCAGTACTTC	CASSLLPGMAYEQYF